A single T cell receptor beta chain is shown here with its context. This entry is derived from a study of blood T cell repertoires in COVID-19. The wider study: Acute and convalescent COVID-19 specimens originated in the United States, Italy and Spain.

The CDR3 covers 14 residues. The V gene's germline CDR1 is MNHEY and CDR2 SMNVEV (reference sequence). With 8 bases removed from V and 1 base from J, the gap between germline ends came to 15 bases. Enrolled through a virtual design, the participants were between 18 and 89 years of age and came from 24 US areas. Participant reports of clinical history set cohort assignment. Per the original data handling: Counts of nucleated cells, estimated from reference gene primer amplification, were obtained. The repertoire was sequenced with immunoSEQ multiplex PCR; TCRdb's copy has only in-frame clones and lacks some. V and J calls and clone size are given by that table; D and trimming were obtained from the DNA. The sample includes roughly 240,000 clones, 86% of them seen just once.

Sequencing was performed on PBMCs or T cells enriched from blood (not recorded which). This rearrangement joins TRBV27 to TRBJ2-7; D possibly corresponds to TRBD2 (6 bases). The TCR sequence derives from a woman aged 45 to 65 who had recovered from COVID-19. CDR3 loop: CASQPPGVSYEQYF. The DNA of the CDR3 is TGTGCCAGCCAACCCCCGGGGGTATCCTACGAGCAGTACTTC.